These T cell receptor beta chains were read from a single sample in a study of blood T cell repertoires in COVID-19. The protocol was immunoSEQ multiplex PCR, while the TCRdb copy is restricted to in-frame clones and leaves out a portion. The sample has about 300,000 clones, about 85% seen once; the top ten hold about 6%. The sequencing input was PBMCs or T cells enriched from blood (not recorded which). These receptors all come from a woman aged 25 to 39 who had recovered from COVID-19. CDR3s include the opening cysteine and the closing phenylalanine or tryptophan. The D gene is left open where the match is weak. Expanded clones get a size class; other rows say once, few or many, or leave the size out.

V gene: TRBV11-2; J gene: TRBJ1-4; clone size: once; D gene: .; CDR3 protein: CASSLPNWREKLFF; CDR3 DNA: TGTGCCAGCAGCTTACCTAATTGGAGGGAAAAACTGTTTTTT
V gene: TRBV19; J gene: TRBJ2-5; clone size: .; D gene: .; CDR3 protein: CASSTIGQGILKTQYF; CDR3 DNA: TGTGCCAGTAGTACTATCGGGCAGGGGATATTGAAGACCCAGTACTTC
V gene: TRBV5-5; J gene: TRBJ1-5; clone size: .; D gene: .; CDR3 protein: CASSLIFVEPYSNQPQHF; CDR3 DNA: TGTGCCAGCAGTCTTATCTTCGTAGAGCCTTATAGCAATCAGCCCCAGCATTTT
V gene: TRBV6-5; J gene: TRBJ1-2; clone size: few; D gene: .; CDR3 protein: CASSYSTGAGDYGYTF; CDR3 DNA: TGTGCCAGCAGTTACTCGACGGGCGCGGGGGACTATGGCTACACCTTC
V gene: TRBV29-1; J gene: TRBJ2-7; clone size: .; D gene: TRBD2; CDR3 protein: CSVEGEGPREQYF; CDR3 DNA: TGCAGCGTTGAAGGGGAGGGCCCCCGCGAGCAGTACTTC
V gene: TRBV28; J gene: TRBJ2-7; clone size: .; D gene: TRBD2; CDR3 protein: CASSSGTRVYEQYF; CDR3 DNA: TGTGCCAGCAGTTCCGGGACTAGGGTCTACGAGCAGTACTTC
V gene: TRBV15; J gene: TRBJ1-2; clone size: .; D gene: .; CDR3 protein: CATSRDRANGYTF; CDR3 DNA: TGTGCCACCAGCAGAGACAGGGCGAATGGCTACACCTTC
V gene: TRBV30; J gene: TRBJ2-7; clone size: .; D gene: .; CDR3 protein: CAWSKPGYEQYF; CDR3 DNA: TGTGCCTGGAGTAAACCCGGGTACGAGCAGTACTTC
V gene: TRBV6-1; J gene: TRBJ1-5; clone size: .; D gene: TRBD1; CDR3 protein: CASSTGTGVRQPQHF; CDR3 DNA: TGTGCCAGCAGTACCGGGACAGGGGTAAGGCAGCCCCAGCATTTT
V gene: TRBV5-1; J gene: TRBJ2-2; clone size: once; D gene: TRBD1; CDR3 protein: CASSADRGNTGELFF; CDR3 DNA: TGCGCCAGCAGCGCAGACAGGGGAAACACCGGGGAGCTGTTTTTT
V gene: TRBV12-5; J gene: TRBJ1-1; clone size: .; D gene: .; CDR3 protein: CASGRTRNTEAFF; CDR3 DNA: TGTGCTAGTGGCCGGACACGAAACACTGAAGCTTTCTTT
V gene: TRBV19; J gene: TRBJ1-5; clone size: .; D gene: .; CDR3 protein: CASSHRAVGPAPPQHF; CDR3 DNA: TGTGCCAGTAGTCACAGGGCCGTGGGCCCCGCCCCGCCCCAGCATTTT
V gene: TRBV3-1/TRBV3-2; J gene: TRBJ2-5; clone size: .; D gene: .; CDR3 protein: CASSQVRDSGQETQYF; CDR3 DNA: TGTGCCAGCAGCCAAGTCAGGGATTCGGGCCAAGAGACCCAGTACTTC
V gene: TRBV5-4; J gene: TRBJ1-2; clone size: .; D gene: .; CDR3 protein: CASSLLVSGIHGYTF; CDR3 DNA: TGTGCCAGCAGCTTGCTTGTGTCAGGCATCCATGGCTACACCTTC
V gene: TRBV6-2/TRBV6-3; J gene: TRBJ1-6; clone size: .; D gene: .; CDR3 protein: CASSYYHYRDSPLHF; CDR3 DNA: TGTGCCAGCAGTTATTATCACTATCGGGATTCACCCCTCCACTTT
V gene: TRBV24-1; J gene: TRBJ2-3; clone size: .; D gene: TRBD2; CDR3 protein: CATSDTRGGSTDTQYF; CDR3 DNA: TGTGCCACCAGTGATACGCGGGGGGGAAGCACAGATACGCAGTATTTT
V gene: TRBV12-3/TRBV12-4; J gene: TRBJ1-5; clone size: .; D gene: .; CDR3 protein: CASRAGGNQPQHF; CDR3 DNA: TGTGCCAGCAGGGCAGGCGGGAATCAGCCCCAGCATTTT
V gene: TRBV7-6; J gene: TRBJ1-4; clone size: once; D gene: .; CDR3 protein: CASSPSLANEKLFF; CDR3 DNA: TGTGCCAGCAGCCCTAGTTTAGCTAATGAAAAACTGTTTTTT
V gene: TRBV30; J gene: TRBJ2-7; clone size: .; D gene: .; CDR3 protein: CAWSRGRTYEQYF; CDR3 DNA: TGTGCCTGGAGTCGGGGGAGGACCTACGAGCAGTACTTC
V gene: TRBV30; J gene: TRBJ1-1; clone size: .; D gene: .; CDR3 protein: CAWRTDSWYTEAFF; CDR3 DNA: TGTGCCTGGAGGACGGACTCTTGGTACACTGAAGCTTTCTTT
V gene: TRBV14; J gene: TRBJ2-1; clone size: .; D gene: .; CDR3 protein: CASSQGRASYNEQFF; CDR3 DNA: TGTGCCAGCAGCCAAGGCAGGGCTAGCTACAATGAGCAGTTCTTC
V gene: TRBV11-2; J gene: TRBJ2-7; clone size: .; D gene: .; CDR3 protein: CASSLYRESYEQYF; CDR3 DNA: TGTGCCAGCAGCTTATATCGGGAGTCCTACGAGCAGTACTTC
V gene: TRBV30; J gene: TRBJ1-4; clone size: few; D gene: .; CDR3 protein: CAWSQGTTNEKLFF; CDR3 DNA: TGTGCCTGGAGCCAGGGGACAACTAATGAAAAACTGTTTTTT
V gene: TRBV9; J gene: TRBJ2-2; clone size: .; D gene: .; CDR3 protein: CASSIQGNTGELFF; CDR3 DNA: TGTGCCAGCAGCATACAGGGAAACACCGGGGAGCTGTTTTTT
V gene: TRBV5-8; J gene: TRBJ2-7; clone size: few; D gene: TRBD1; CDR3 protein: CASSPWTGFREQYF; CDR3 DNA: TGTGCCAGCAGCCCGTGGACAGGGTTCCGCGAGCAGTACTTC
V gene: TRBV4-2; J gene: TRBJ2-2; clone size: .; D gene: .; CDR3 protein: CASSQAPGANTGELFF; CDR3 DNA: TGTGCCAGCAGCCAAGCCCCAGGGGCGAACACCGGGGAGCTGTTTTTT
V gene: TRBV9; J gene: TRBJ1-3; clone size: .; D gene: .; CDR3 protein: CASSPLAAGGSGNTIYF; CDR3 DNA: TGTGCCAGCAGCCCTCTGGCGGCCGGCGGGTCTGGAAACACCATATATTTT
V gene: TRBV6-2/TRBV6-3; J gene: TRBJ1-2; clone size: .; D gene: TRBD1; CDR3 protein: CASSYKTGGVGYTF; CDR3 DNA: TGTGCCAGCAGTTACAAGACAGGGGGTGTTGGCTACACCTTC
V gene: TRBV2; J gene: TRBJ1-1; clone size: .; D gene: TRBD1; CDR3 protein: CASSAQQGAGTEAFF; CDR3 DNA: TGTGCCAGCAGTGCACAGCAGGGGGCAGGGACTGAAGCTTTCTTT
V gene: TRBV13; J gene: TRBJ1-1; clone size: .; D gene: .; CDR3 protein: CASSSPRGEAFF; CDR3 DNA: TGTGCCAGCAGCTCCCCGCGGGGCGAAGCTTTCTTT
V gene: TRBV27; J gene: TRBJ1-4; clone size: .; D gene: .; CDR3 protein: CASSLRGGKLFF; CDR3 DNA: TGTGCCAGCAGCCTCCGGGGAGGAAAACTGTTTTTT
V gene: TRBV4-3; J gene: TRBJ1-1; clone size: .; D gene: TRBD1; CDR3 protein: CASSQDAGGAGTEAFF; CDR3 DNA: TGCGCCAGCAGCCAAGATGCAGGGGGCGCGGGCACTGAAGCTTTCTTT
V gene: TRBV5-5; J gene: TRBJ1-3; clone size: .; D gene: .; CDR3 protein: CASSRQALGNTIYF; CDR3 DNA: TGTGCCAGCAGCAGGCAAGCGCTTGGAAACACCATATATTTT
V gene: TRBV7-9; J gene: TRBJ1-1; clone size: .; D gene: TRBD1; CDR3 protein: CASSLDRVGTEAFF; CDR3 DNA: TGTGCCAGCAGCTTGGACAGGGTCGGCACTGAAGCTTTCTTT
V gene: TRBV19; J gene: TRBJ2-5; clone size: .; D gene: TRBD2; CDR3 protein: CASSIGGVQETQYF; CDR3 DNA: TGTGCCAGTAGTATCGGGGGGGTCCAAGAGACCCAGTACTTC
V gene: TRBV4-2; J gene: TRBJ1-2; clone size: .; D gene: .; CDR3 protein: CASSQVTGGAPNYGYTF; CDR3 DNA: TGTGCCAGCAGCCAAGTCACCGGCGGGGCGCCCAACTATGGCTACACCTTC
V gene: TRBV30; J gene: TRBJ2-7; clone size: few; D gene: .; CDR3 protein: CAWSVLGGGEQYF; CDR3 DNA: TGTGCCTGGAGTGTACTCGGGGGAGGAGAGCAGTACTTC
V gene: TRBV15; J gene: TRBJ2-7; clone size: .; D gene: TRBD1; CDR3 protein: CATSGTDAYEQYF; CDR3 DNA: TGTGCCACCAGCGGGACAGATGCCTACGAGCAGTACTTC
V gene: TRBV6-2/TRBV6-3; J gene: TRBJ2-1; clone size: .; D gene: .; CDR3 protein: CASSYPSGANNEQFF; CDR3 DNA: TGTGCCAGCAGTTACCCCTCAGGGGCCAACAATGAGCAGTTCTTC
V gene: TRBV6-5; J gene: TRBJ2-7; clone size: .; D gene: .; CDR3 protein: CASSYGDRPLSEQYF; CDR3 DNA: TGTGCCAGCAGTTACGGAGACAGACCCTTAAGCGAGCAGTACTTC
V gene: TRBV7-9; J gene: TRBJ2-7; clone size: .; D gene: TRBD1; CDR3 protein: CASSRGQGAGEQYF; CDR3 DNA: TGTGCCAGCAGCCGCGGACAGGGGGCAGGCGAGCAGTACTTC
V gene: TRBV7-9; J gene: TRBJ1-2; clone size: .; D gene: .; CDR3 protein: CASSLGQRYGYTF; CDR3 DNA: TGTGCCAGCAGCTTAGGTCAGCGCTATGGCTACACCTTC
V gene: TRBV5-1; J gene: TRBJ2-7; clone size: .; D gene: TRBD2; CDR3 protein: CASGPTSGATYEQYF; CDR3 DNA: TGCGCCAGCGGACCCACTAGCGGGGCCACCTACGAGCAGTACTTC
V gene: TRBV10-3; J gene: TRBJ2-7; clone size: .; D gene: .; CDR3 protein: CAISESTQTYEQYF; CDR3 DNA: TGTGCCATCAGTGAGTCGACTCAGACCTACGAGCAGTACTTC
V gene: TRBV7-2; J gene: TRBJ2-3; clone size: .; D gene: .; CDR3 protein: CASSAGKGKTDTQYF; CDR3 DNA: TGTGCCAGCAGCGCCGGGAAGGGAAAAACAGATACGCAGTATTTT
V gene: TRBV4-3; J gene: TRBJ1-3; clone size: .; D gene: .; CDR3 protein: CASSLNAGSGNTIYF; CDR3 DNA: TGCGCCAGCAGCCTTAATGCGGGCTCTGGAAACACCATATATTTT
V gene: TRBV4-3; J gene: TRBJ2-1; clone size: .; D gene: TRBD1; CDR3 protein: CASSRESGGGDEQFF; CDR3 DNA: TGCGCCAGCAGCCGAGAGTCAGGGGGCGGAGATGAGCAGTTCTTC
V gene: TRBV7-3; J gene: TRBJ2-7; clone size: .; D gene: TRBD2; CDR3 protein: CASSLGLAGTYEQYF; CDR3 DNA: TGTGCCAGCAGCCTCGGACTAGCGGGGACCTACGAGCAGTACTTC
V gene: TRBV6-5; J gene: TRBJ1-3; clone size: few; D gene: .; CDR3 protein: CASSRTEEAGNTIYF; CDR3 DNA: TGTGCCAGCAGCCGGACAGAAGAGGCTGGAAACACCATATATTTT
V gene: TRBV5-4; J gene: TRBJ1-4; clone size: .; D gene: .; CDR3 protein: CASSSRTATNEKLFF; CDR3 DNA: TGTGCCAGCAGCTCTCGGACAGCAACTAATGAAAAACTGTTTTTT
V gene: TRBV19; J gene: TRBJ2-2; clone size: .; D gene: TRBD2; CDR3 protein: CASNHGGGTGELFF; CDR3 DNA: TGTGCCAGTAACCACGGCGGGGGGACCGGGGAGCTGTTTTTT
V gene: TRBV30; J gene: TRBJ2-2; clone size: .; D gene: TRBD1; CDR3 protein: CAWSVRQGAGELFF; CDR3 DNA: TGTGCCTGGAGTGTGAGGCAGGGGGCCGGGGAGCTGTTTTTT
V gene: TRBV5-5; J gene: TRBJ1-1; clone size: once; D gene: .; CDR3 protein: CASSLTGTNTEAFF; CDR3 DNA: TGTGCCAGCAGTCTCACAGGTACCAACACTGAAGCTTTCTTT
V gene: TRBV9; J gene: TRBJ1-2; clone size: few; D gene: TRBD1; CDR3 protein: CASSVEGARGYTF; CDR3 DNA: TGTGCCAGCAGCGTAGAGGGGGCGCGTGGCTACACCTTC
V gene: TRBV5-1; J gene: TRBJ2-7; clone size: .; D gene: .; CDR3 protein: CASSLASGAGEQYF; CDR3 DNA: TGCGCCAGCAGCTTGGCCTCAGGGGCCGGCGAGCAGTACTTC